The 10 T cell receptor beta chains in this list originate from one sample, sequenced in a study of regulatory T cells in long-lasting Graves disease. iRepertoire HTBI primers and Arm-PCR of CDR3 regions built TCR beta libraries. TCRdb reanalysed the multiplex PCR reads using MiXCR and keeps one entry per CDR3 protein. The table records roughly 450,000 distinct CDR3 sequences, about 20% of them present only once. Time point of the sample: persistent/refractory GD, antithyroid drugs over 5 years with positive TRAb. PBMC-extracted RNA yielded the TCR library. The material sequenced was peripheral blood mononuclear cells (PBMCs), taken when the disease was refractory, from a patient treated with antithyroid drugs. These receptors all come from a female donor with Graves disease.

The chain carries TRBV6-1 and TRBJ1-2; D possibly corresponds to TRBD1 (6 bases). The V gene lost 10 bases and the J gene lost 2 bases, with 14 bases spanning the gap. The CDR3 is made up of 13 amino acids. Germline V gives CDR1 MNHNS, CDR2 SASEGT. The CDR3 loop is CAISRGGNYGYTF. DNA for the CDR3: TGTGCCATAAGCAGGGGCGGAAACTATGGCTACACCTTC.

This clonotype occurred many times. This chain connects TRBV15 to TRBJ1-6; D remains unclear. Germline lookup yields CDR1 LNHNV and CDR2 YYDKDF (reference sequence). The CDR3 totals 14 residues. Trimming cost V 1 base and J 7 bases, with 8 bases left between them. This CDR3 reads CATSRVRENSPLHF. Written as DNA, the CDR3 is TGTGCCACCAGCAGAGTACGGGAAAATTCACCCCTCCACTTT.

The sample holds many counts of this clonotype. The chain links TRBV20-1 to TRBJ2-7; perhaps TRBD1 as D (6 bases). The CDR3 sequence is 12 residues long. V gave up 7 bases and J gave up 5 bases, with 15 bases separating them. Germline assignment: CDR1 DFQATT and CDR2 SNEGSKA (reference sequence). The CDR3 region has the DNA TGCAGTGTTAACCCCCAGGGGAACGAGCAGTACTTC. Amino acids: CSVNPQGNEQYF.

In its sample, this clonotype was seen many times. V usage is TRBV20-1 and J usage is TRBJ1-2, with unresolved D. This CDR3 comprises 11 residues. Germline CDR1 reads DFQATT; CDR2 reads SNEGSKA (reference sequence). V was trimmed by 5 bases and J by 4 bases, leaving 8 bases between them. CDR3 protein: CSAPPPYGYTF. The CDR3 region has the DNA TGCAGTGCTCCGCCCCCCTATGGCTACACCTTC.

The chain combines TRBV28 with TRBJ2-1; TRBD2 is a possible D gene (5 bases). Between the trimmed V and J ends, which lost 2 bases and 1 base, there was a span of 9 bases. The CDR3 has 15 residues. The V gene's germline CDR1 is MDHEN and CDR2 SYDVKM. As DNA, the CDR3 is TGTGCCAGCAGTTTAGGAGCGGATTCCTACAATGAGCAGTTCTTC. This codes for CASSLGADSYNEQFF.

This clonotype was picked up a small number of times. The genes are TRBV5-1 and TRBJ1-1; weak D call: TRBD1 (5 bases). Trimming removed 0 bases at V and 7 bases at J, with 10 bases between. This CDR3 has 13 residues. Per the germline V gene, CDR1 is SGHRS and CDR2 is YFSETQ. The CDR3 reads CASSLVRGGEAFF. As DNA, the CDR3 is TGCGCCAGCAGCTTGGTAAGGGGTGGTGAAGCTTTCTTT.

At least ten counts were recorded for this clonotype. The chain joins TRBV7-2 to TRBJ2-1; the match to TRBD2 covers 8 bases. Germline-derived CDR1 and CDR2 are SGHTA and FQGNSA. This CDR3 spans 15 amino acids. Trimming at V came to 1 base and at J to 4 bases, leaving 3 bases not matched to a gene. CDR3 loop: CASSLGGTSYNEQFF. The CDR3 DNA sequence: TGTGCCAGCAGCTTAGGGGGGACTAGTTACAATGAGCAGTTCTTC.

This clonotype was counted at least ten times. The chain combines TRBV6-2 or TRBV6-3 with TRBJ2-5; D is possibly TRBD1 or TRBD2 (5 bases each). The CDR3 consists of 14 residues. Germline values: CDR1 MNHEY, CDR2 SVGEGT. Trimming took 6 bases from V and 2 from J, leaving 13 bases between them. The CDR3 region has the DNA TGTGCCAGCAGCCGCCGGGACCGACAAGAGACCCAGTACTTC. It translates to CASSRRDRQETQYF.

This clonotype was counted ten times or more. The chain joins TRBV3-1 to TRBJ2-4; tentatively, D is TRBD2 (5 bases). This CDR3 has 15 amino acids. CDR1 is LGHDT, CDR2 YNNKEL, per germline (reference sequence). The V end was cut by 1 base, the J end by 2 bases, with 9 bases between. CDR3 coding DNA: TGTGCCAGCAGCCAAGTTCCGGGATCCAAAAACATTCAGTACTTC. Its protein product is CASSQVPGSKNIQYF.

This clonotype was seen a handful of times. The chain uses TRBV15 and TRBJ1-4, with D possibly TRBD1 on 5 matching bases. The CDR3 has 16 amino acids. Between the trimmed V and J ends, which lost 1 base and 6 bases, there was a span of 15 bases. Germline CDR1 and CDR2: LNHNV and YYDKDF (reference sequence). CDR3 in DNA: TGTGCCACCAGCAGAGTGGGGAGGGGAGTCGATGAAAAACTGTTTTTT. Translated, it gives CATSRVGRGVDEKLFF.